This T cell receptor (beta chain) was retrieved from a study of CD8 T cells in Susac syndrome. The RNA, roughly 0.5 to 1 ug, was put through reverse transcription using random hexamers. A single record per CDR3 protein comes from TCRdb applying MiXCR to the immunoSEQ multiplex PCR reads. The sample contains 230,000 or so distinct CDR3 sequences, approximately 95% of which appear only once. The ends lost 3 bases at V and 5 bases at J; junction bases unmatched: 6. Germline lookup yields CDR1 SGHAT and CDR2 FQNNGV. CDR3 length: 15 residues. The specimen sequenced was CD4+ T cells from PBMCs. This receptor was taken from a human donor with multiple sclerosis. The rearrangement joins TRBV11-2 to TRBJ2-5; 10 nucleotides match TRBD1. The chain's CDR3 is CASSFTTGGSETQYF. The CDR3, as DNA: TGTGCCAGCAGCTTCACGACAGGGGGCAGTGAGACCCAGTACTTC.